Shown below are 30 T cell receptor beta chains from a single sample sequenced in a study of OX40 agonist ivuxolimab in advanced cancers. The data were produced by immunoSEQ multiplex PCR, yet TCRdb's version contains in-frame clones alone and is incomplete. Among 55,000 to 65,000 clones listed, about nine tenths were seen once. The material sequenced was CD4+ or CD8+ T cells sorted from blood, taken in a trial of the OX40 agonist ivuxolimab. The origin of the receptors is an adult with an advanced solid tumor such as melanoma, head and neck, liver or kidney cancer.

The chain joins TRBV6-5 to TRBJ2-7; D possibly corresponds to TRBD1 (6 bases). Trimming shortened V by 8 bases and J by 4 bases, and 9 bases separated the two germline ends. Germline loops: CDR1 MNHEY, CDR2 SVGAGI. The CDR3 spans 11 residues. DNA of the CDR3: TGTGCCAGCGGGGACAATTACGAGCAGTACTTC. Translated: CASGDNYEQYF.

The CDR3 spells CASSGQARGTQYF. In nucleotides, the CDR3 is TGTGCCTCAAGTGGACAGGCTCGAGGGACCCAGTACTTC. This chain joins TRBV19 and TRBJ2-5, with 7 bases lining up with TRBD1. V was pared by 11 bases and J by 7 bases, with 13 bases of the junction left unmatched. CDR1 LNHDA and CDR2 SQIVND come from the germline V gene (reference sequence). The CDR3 spans 13 residues.

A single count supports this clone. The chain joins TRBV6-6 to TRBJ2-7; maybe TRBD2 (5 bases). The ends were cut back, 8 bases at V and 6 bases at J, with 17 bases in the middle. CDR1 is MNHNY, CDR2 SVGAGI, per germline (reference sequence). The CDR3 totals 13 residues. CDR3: CASVRLANSEQYF. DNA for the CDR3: TGTGCCAGCGTCCGGCTAGCTAACTCCGAGCAGTACTTC.

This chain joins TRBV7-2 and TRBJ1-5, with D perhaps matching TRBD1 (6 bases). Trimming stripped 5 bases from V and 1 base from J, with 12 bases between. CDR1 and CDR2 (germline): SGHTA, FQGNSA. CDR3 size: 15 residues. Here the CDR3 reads CASSQTGLSNQPQHF. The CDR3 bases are TGTGCCAGCAGCCAAACAGGGTTAAGCAATCAGCCCCAGCATTTT.

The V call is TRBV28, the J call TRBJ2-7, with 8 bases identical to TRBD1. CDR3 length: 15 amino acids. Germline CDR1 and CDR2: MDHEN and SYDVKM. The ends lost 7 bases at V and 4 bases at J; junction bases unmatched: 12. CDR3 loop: CASTAGGGIGYEQYF. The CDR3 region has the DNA TGTGCCAGCACCGCAGGGGGCGGGATAGGTTACGAGCAGTACTTC.

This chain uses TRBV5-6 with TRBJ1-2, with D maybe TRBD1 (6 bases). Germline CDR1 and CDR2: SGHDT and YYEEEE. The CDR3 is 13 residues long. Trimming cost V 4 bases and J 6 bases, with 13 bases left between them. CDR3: CASSQGWQDGYTF. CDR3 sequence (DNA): TGTGCCAGCAGCCAGGGGTGGCAGGATGGCTACACCTTC. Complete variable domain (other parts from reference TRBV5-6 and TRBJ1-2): DAGVTQSPTHLIKTRGQQVTLRCSPKSGHDTVSWYQQALGQGPQFIFQYYEEEERQRGNFPDRFSGHQFPNYSSELNVNALLLGDSALYLCASSQGWQDGYTFGSGTRLTVV.

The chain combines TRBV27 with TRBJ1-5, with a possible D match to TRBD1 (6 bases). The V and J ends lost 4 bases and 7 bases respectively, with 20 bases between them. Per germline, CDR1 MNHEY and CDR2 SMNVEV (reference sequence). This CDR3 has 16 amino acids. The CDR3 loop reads CASSSSLTGGKQPQHF. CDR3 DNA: TGTGCCAGCAGTTCCTCTTTGACAGGCGGGAAGCAGCCCCAGCATTTT.

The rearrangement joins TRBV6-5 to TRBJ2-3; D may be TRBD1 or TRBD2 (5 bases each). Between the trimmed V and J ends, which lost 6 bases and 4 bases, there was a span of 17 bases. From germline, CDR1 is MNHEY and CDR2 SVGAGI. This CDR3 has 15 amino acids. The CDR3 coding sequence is TGTGCCAGCAGGCTTTCGGGGCCCATCGCAGATACGCAGTATTTT. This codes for CASRLSGPIADTQYF.

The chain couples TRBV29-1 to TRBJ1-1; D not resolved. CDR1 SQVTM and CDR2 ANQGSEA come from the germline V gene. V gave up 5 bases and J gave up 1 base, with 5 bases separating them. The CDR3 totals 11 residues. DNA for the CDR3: TGCAGCGTTCAGCGGAACACTGAAGCTTTCTTT. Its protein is CSVQRNTEAFF.

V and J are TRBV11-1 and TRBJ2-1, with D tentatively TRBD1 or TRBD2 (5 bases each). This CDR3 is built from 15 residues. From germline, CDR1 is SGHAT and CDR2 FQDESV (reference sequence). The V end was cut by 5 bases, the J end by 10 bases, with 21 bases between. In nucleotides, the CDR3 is TGTGCCAGCAGCCCACAAGTCGGGGCGAGCTCGGAGCAGTTCTTC. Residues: CASSPQVGASSEQFF.

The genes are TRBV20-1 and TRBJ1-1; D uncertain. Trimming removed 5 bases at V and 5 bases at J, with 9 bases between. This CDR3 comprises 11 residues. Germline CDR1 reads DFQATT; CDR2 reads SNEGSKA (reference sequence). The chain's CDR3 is CSAAPETEAFF. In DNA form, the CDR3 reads TGCAGTGCTGCCCCGGAGACTGAAGCTTTCTTT.

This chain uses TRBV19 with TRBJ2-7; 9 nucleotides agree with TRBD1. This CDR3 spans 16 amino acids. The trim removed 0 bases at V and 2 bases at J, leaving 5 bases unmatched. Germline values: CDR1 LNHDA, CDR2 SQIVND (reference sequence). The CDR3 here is CASSIEDRGFTYEQYF. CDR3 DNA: TGTGCCAGTAGTATAGAGGACAGGGGATTTACCTACGAGCAGTACTTC. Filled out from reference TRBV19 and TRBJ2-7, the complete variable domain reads DGGITQSPKYLFRKEGQNVTLSCEQNLNHDAMYWYRQDPGQGLRLIYYSQIVNDFQKGDIAEGYSVSREKKESFPLTVTSAQKNPTAFYLCASSIEDRGFTYEQYFGPGTRLTVT.

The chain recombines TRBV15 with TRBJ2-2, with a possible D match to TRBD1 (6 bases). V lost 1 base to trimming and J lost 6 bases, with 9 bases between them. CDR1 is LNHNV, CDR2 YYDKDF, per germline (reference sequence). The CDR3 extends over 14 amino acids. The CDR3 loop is CATSRVQGSGELFF. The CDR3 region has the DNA TGTGCCACCAGCAGAGTACAGGGTTCCGGGGAGCTGTTTTTT.

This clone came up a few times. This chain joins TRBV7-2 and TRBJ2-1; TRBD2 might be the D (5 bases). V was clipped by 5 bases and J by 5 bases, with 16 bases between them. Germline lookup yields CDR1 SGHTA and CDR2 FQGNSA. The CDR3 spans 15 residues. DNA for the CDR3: TGTGCCAGCAGCCTGCAGCGGATCATCCACAATGAGCAGTTCTTC. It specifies CASSLQRIIHNEQFF.

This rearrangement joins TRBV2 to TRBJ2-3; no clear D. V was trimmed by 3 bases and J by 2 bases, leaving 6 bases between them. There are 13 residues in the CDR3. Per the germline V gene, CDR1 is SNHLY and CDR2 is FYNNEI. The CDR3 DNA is TGTGCCAGCAGTGACAGATACACAGATACGCAGTATTTT. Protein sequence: CASSDRYTDTQYF.

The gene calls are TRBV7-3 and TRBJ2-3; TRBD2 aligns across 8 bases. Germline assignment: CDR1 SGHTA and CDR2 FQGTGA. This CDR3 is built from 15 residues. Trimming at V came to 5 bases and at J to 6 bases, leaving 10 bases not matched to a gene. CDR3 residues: CASSPEAGARDTQYF. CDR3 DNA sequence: TGTGCCAGCAGCCCGGAAGCGGGAGCCAGGGATACGCAGTATTTT.

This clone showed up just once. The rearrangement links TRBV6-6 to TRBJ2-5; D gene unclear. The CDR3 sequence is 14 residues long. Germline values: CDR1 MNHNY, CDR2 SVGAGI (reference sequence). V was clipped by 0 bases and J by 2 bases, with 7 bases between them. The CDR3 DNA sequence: TGTGCCAGCAGTTACTCCGGGTCTCAAGAGACCCAGTACTTC. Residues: CASSYSGSQETQYF.

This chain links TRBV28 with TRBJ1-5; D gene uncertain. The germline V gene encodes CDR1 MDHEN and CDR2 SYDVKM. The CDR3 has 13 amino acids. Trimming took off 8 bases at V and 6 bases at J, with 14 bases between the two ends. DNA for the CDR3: TGTGCCAGCCGGATCGAGGGTAGTCAGCCCCAGCATTTT. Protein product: CASRIEGSQPQHF.

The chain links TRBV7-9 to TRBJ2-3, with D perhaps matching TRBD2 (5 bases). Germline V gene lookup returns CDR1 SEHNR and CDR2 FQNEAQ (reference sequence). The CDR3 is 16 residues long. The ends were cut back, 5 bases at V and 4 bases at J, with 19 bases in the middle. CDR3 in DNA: TGTGCCAGCAGCCTCCGGGGTAGTGGTCTCGCAGATACGCAGTATTTT. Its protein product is CASSLRGSGLADTQYF.

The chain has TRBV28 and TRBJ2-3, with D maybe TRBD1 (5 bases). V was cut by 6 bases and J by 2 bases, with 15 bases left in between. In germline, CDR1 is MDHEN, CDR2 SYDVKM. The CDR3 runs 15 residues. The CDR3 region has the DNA TGTGCCAGCAGCCCCCCAGACAGATACACAGATACGCAGTATTTT. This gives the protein CASSPPDRYTDTQYF.

CDR3 protein: CASSSGVGDTDTQYF. The CDR3 DNA sequence: TGCGCCAGTTCGTCGGGGGTCGGCGACACAGATACGCAGTATTTT. V is TRBV5-1 and J is TRBJ2-3, with D maybe TRBD2 (6 bases). Germline CDR1 is SGHRS and CDR2 is YFSETQ. This CDR3 region has 15 residues. V was cut by 8 bases and J by 2 bases, with 18 bases left in between.

The CDR3 here is CASSPTRSGEGEQYF. The DNA for the CDR3 is TGTGCCAGCTCACCAACTCGGTCGGGCGAGGGCGAGCAGTACTTC. V and J are TRBV18 and TRBJ2-7; the D gene is possibly TRBD2 (5 bases). The germline V and J ends were trimmed by 2 bases and 6 bases, with 17 bases remaining between them. Germline V gene sequence: CDR1 KGHSH, CDR2 LQKENI. This CDR3 is built from 15 residues.

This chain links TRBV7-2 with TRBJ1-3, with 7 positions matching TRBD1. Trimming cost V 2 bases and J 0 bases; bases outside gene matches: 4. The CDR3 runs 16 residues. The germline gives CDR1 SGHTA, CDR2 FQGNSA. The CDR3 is CASSLMGQNSGNTIYF. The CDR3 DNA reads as TGTGCCAGCAGCTTAATGGGACAGAACTCTGGAAACACCATATATTTT.

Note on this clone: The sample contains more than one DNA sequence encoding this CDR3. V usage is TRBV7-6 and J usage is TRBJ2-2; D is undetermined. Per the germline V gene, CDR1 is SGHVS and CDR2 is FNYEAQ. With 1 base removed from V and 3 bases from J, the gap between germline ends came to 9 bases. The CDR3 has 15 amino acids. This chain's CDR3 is CASSLGQSYTGELFF. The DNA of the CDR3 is TGTGCCAGCAGCTTAGGGCAATCGTACACCGGGGAGCTGTTTTTT.

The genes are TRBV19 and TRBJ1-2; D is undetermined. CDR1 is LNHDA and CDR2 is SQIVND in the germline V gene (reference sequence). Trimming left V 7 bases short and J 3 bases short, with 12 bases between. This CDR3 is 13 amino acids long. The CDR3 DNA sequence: TGTGCCAGTAACCTTCACAACGACTATGGCTACACCTTC. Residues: CASNLHNDYGYTF.

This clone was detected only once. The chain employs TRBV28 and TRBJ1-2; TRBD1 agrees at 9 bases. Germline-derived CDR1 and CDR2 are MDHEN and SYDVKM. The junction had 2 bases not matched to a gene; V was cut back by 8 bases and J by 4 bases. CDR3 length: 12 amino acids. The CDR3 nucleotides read TGTGCCAGCGGGACAGGGTTCTATGGCTACACCTTC. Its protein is CASGTGFYGYTF.

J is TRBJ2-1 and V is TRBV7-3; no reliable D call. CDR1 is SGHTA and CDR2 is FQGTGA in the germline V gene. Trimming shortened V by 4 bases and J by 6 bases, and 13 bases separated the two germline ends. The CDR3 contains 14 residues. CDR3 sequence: CASSSNPGTNEQFF. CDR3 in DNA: TGTGCCAGCAGCTCCAACCCGGGCACCAATGAGCAGTTCTTC. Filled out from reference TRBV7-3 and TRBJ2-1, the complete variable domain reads GAGVSQTPSNKVTEKGKYVELRCDPISGHTALYWYRQSLGQGPEFLIYFQGTGAADDSGLPNDRFFAVRPEGSVSTLKIQRTERGDSAVYLCASSSNPGTNEQFFGPGTRLTVL.

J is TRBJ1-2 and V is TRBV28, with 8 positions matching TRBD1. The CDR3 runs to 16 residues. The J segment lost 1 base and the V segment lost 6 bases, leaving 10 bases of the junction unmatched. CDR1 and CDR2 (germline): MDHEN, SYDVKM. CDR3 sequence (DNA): TGTGCCAGCAGGGCGACCGGACAGGGTTTTAACTATGGCTACACCTTC. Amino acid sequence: CASRATGQGFNYGYTF.

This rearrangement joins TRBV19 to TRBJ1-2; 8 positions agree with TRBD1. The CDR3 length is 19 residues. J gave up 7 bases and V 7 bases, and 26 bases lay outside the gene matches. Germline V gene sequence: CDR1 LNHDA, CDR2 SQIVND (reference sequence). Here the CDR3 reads CASTSSRRDRWYRFAGYTF. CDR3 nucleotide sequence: TGTGCCAGTACCTCATCGAGAAGGGACAGGTGGTATCGATTTGCTGGCTACACCTTC.

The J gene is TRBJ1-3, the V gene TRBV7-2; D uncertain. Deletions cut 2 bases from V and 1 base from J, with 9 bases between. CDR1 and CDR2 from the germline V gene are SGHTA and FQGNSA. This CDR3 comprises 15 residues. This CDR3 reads CASSLWGSSGNTIYF. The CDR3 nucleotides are TGTGCCAGCAGCTTATGGGGAAGTTCTGGAAACACCATATATTTT.